The following is a T cell receptor (beta chain) sequence with its context. This sample was taken from a study of blood T cell repertoires in COVID-19. Study at large: Sites across the United States, Italy and Spain contributed samples from acute and convalescent COVID-19. The analysed material was cDNA or gDNA that came from T cells, B-cell-depleted T cells, or PBMCs.

Here immunoSEQ multiplex PCR was the method, and the copy in TCRdb shows in-frame clones only, minus some. The sample carries roughly 130,000 clones, around 87% recorded once. V lost 1 base, J lost 3 bases, and 15 bases stayed unmatched. CDR1 and CDR2 from the germline V gene are SGHVS and FQNEAQ. This CDR3 has 20 amino acids. This TCR was recovered from a woman in her sixties or seventies with acute or convalescent COVID-19. The chain recombines TRBV7-8 with TRBJ2-5, with 12 bases matching TRBD2. Sequencing was carried out using peripheral blood. CDR3 sequence reads: CASSLEVQTSGSLEEETQYF. The CDR3 DNA is TGTGCCAGCAGCTTAGAGGTCCAGACTAGCGGGAGTTTGGAGGAAGAGACCCAGTACTTC.